This TCR beta chain was documented in a study of blood T cell repertoires in COVID-19. TCRdb's copy holds only in-frame clones and misses some; the assay was immunoSEQ multiplex PCR. The table has roughly 200,000 clones, about four fifths seen once. This CDR3 contains 16 residues. Between the trimmed V and J ends, which lost 2 bases and 5 bases, there was a span of 18 bases. Germline V lookup: CDR1 MNHEY, CDR2 SVGAGI. This sequence joins TRBV6-5 and TRBJ1-2, with D tentatively TRBD1 (6 bases). This receptor was obtained from a man in his sixties with acute or convalescent COVID-19. Sequencing input: peripheral blood. CDR3 nucleotide sequence: TGTGCCAGCAGTTACGAGGCAACAGGGATTCGGTATGGCTACACCTTC. Its protein product is CASSYEATGIRYGYTF.